Below, 18 T cell receptor beta chains from the same sample are listed, as sequenced in a study of control samples from healthy donors and cancer patients. The protocol was immunoSEQ multiplex PCR, while the TCRdb copy is restricted to in-frame clones and leaves out a portion. The table includes under 150,000 clones, 92% detected once. Specimen: blood. The origin of the receptors is a man aged 30 to 39 in good health.

This chain connects TRBV15 to TRBJ1-2; D gene ambiguous. The V gene lost 6 bases and the J gene lost 4 bases, with 15 bases spanning the gap. The CDR3 covers 14 residues. Germline V gene sequence: CDR1 LNHNV, CDR2 YYDKDF (reference sequence). The CDR3 nucleotides read TGTGCCACCAGAGAGGGAACTGATGGCTATGGCTACACCTTC. It codes for CATREGTDGYGYTF.

This rearrangement joins TRBV2 to TRBJ1-2, with 7 bases matching TRBD1. The CDR3 extends over 16 amino acids. Germline trimming cut 6 bases from V and 7 bases from J; bases unmatched to any gene: 17. CDR1 is SNHLY and CDR2 is FYNNEI in the germline V gene. The chain's CDR3 is CASRRGLRVDVGGYTF. The CDR3 nucleotides read TGTGCCAGCAGGAGGGGGCTAAGAGTTGATGTGGGTGGCTACACCTTC.

The sample holds one count of this clone. The genes are TRBV19 and TRBJ2-4; 8 nucleotides match TRBD2. This CDR3 has 16 residues. After removal of 1 base from V and 3 bases from J, the junction contained 5 bases not matched to a gene. Per the germline V gene, CDR1 is LNHDA and CDR2 is SQIVND (reference sequence). CDR3 in DNA: TGTGCCAGTAGTATAGGGGCGGGGGGACTCAAAAACATTCAGTACTTC. Translation: CASSIGAGGLKNIQYF.

CDR3 sequence: CATSDSTGRNTEAFF. The DNA of the CDR3 is TGTGCCACCAGTGATTCGACAGGGAGGAACACTGAAGCTTTCTTT. The J gene is TRBJ1-1, the V gene TRBV24-1; 7 nucleotides match TRBD1. Germline CDR1 KGHDR, CDR2 SFDVKD. V shed 2 bases and J 1 base; nucleotides not matched to a gene: 3. This CDR3 has 15 residues.

V is TRBV29-1 and J is TRBJ1-4; D gene unclear. The CDR3 runs 12 residues. In germline, CDR1 is SQVTM, CDR2 ANQGSEA. In nucleotides, the CDR3 is TGCATCTCCCTTCGAGGTTGGGAAAAACTGTTTTTT. Translated: CISLRGWEKLFF.

The gene calls are TRBV16 and TRBJ1-2, with TRBD1 identical over 7 bases. With 5 bases clipped from V and 3 bases from J, the junction kept 6 bases outside the gene matches. From germline, CDR1 is KGHSY and CDR2 FQNENV. This CDR3 is 14 amino acids long. The chain's CDR3 is CASSGGTAHYGYTF. CDR3 nucleotides: TGTGCCAGCAGCGGGGGGACAGCTCACTATGGCTACACCTTC.

V is TRBV5-4 and J is TRBJ1-1; weak D call: TRBD1 (5 bases). Trimming stripped 4 bases from V and 1 base from J, with 17 bases between. The CDR3 extends over 16 amino acids. CDR1 is SGHNT, CDR2 YYREEE, per germline (reference sequence). The CDR3 nucleotides read TGTGCCAGCAGCCTCTGGCCCCGGGGGAGGAACACTGAAGCTTTCTTT. Translated, it gives CASSLWPRGRNTEAFF.

The chain is built from TRBV11-2 and TRBJ2-5; either TRBD1 or TRBD2 may supply D (5 bases each). Germline V gives CDR1 SGHAT, CDR2 FQNNGV. This CDR3 comprises 13 residues. The germline V and J ends were trimmed by 4 bases and 5 bases, with 11 bases remaining between them. The chain's CDR3 is CASSSGTSETQYF. CDR3 bases: TGTGCCAGCAGCTCCGGGACGAGCGAGACCCAGTACTTC. The entire variable domain, with the rest obtained from reference TRBV11-2 and TRBJ2-5, is as follows: EAGVAQSPRYKIIEKRQSVAFWCNPISGHATLYWYQQILGQGPKLLIQFQNNGVVDDSQLPKDRFSAERLKGVDSTLKIQPAKLEDSAVYLCASSSGTSETQYFGPGTRLLVL.

The chain links TRBV4-1 to TRBJ2-7; TRBD1 agrees at 9 bases. The CDR3 spans 14 residues. With 2 bases clipped from V and 3 bases from J, the junction kept 2 bases outside the gene matches. CDR1 is MGHRA and CDR2 is YSYEKL in the germline V gene. The CDR3 DNA reads as TGCGCCAGCAGCCAACGGACAGGGGACTACGAGCAGTACTTC. Amino acid sequence: CASSQRTGDYEQYF.

This chain connects TRBV28 to TRBJ1-2; no clear D. V was trimmed by 10 bases and J by 7 bases, leaving 16 bases between them. Germline V gene sequence: CDR1 MDHEN, CDR2 SYDVKM. The CDR3 is 12 residues long. The CDR3 DNA follows: TGTGCCACCGAGGCCCCAGCAGTTGGCTACACCTTC. Residues: CATEAPAVGYTF.

This clone came up once. The chain uses TRBV6-2 or TRBV6-3 and TRBJ2-1; D may be TRBD1 or TRBD2 (5 bases each). The germline V gene encodes CDR1 MNHEY and CDR2 SVGEGT. V was trimmed by 2 bases and J by 10 bases, leaving 18 bases between them. The length of the CDR3 is 15 residues. The CDR3 spells CASSYRGGDYDEQFF. The CDR3 region has the DNA TGTGCCAGCAGTTACAGGGGTGGTGACTACGACGAGCAGTTCTTC.

This clone appeared a few times. V is TRBV6-4 and J is TRBJ2-3, with 13 nucleotides matching TRBD2. The germline gives CDR1 MRHNA, CDR2 SNTAGT. The V and J ends lost 4 bases and 3 bases, in that order; junction bases with no gene match: 1. The CDR3 runs 15 residues. In nucleotides, the CDR3 is TGTGCCAGCAGTGCGACTAGCGGGAGGACAGATACGCAGTATTTT. Translating gives CASSATSGRTDTQYF.

The chain carries TRBV29-1 and TRBJ1-5, with TRBD1 identical over 8 bases. The V segment lost 4 bases and the J segment 3 bases; nucleotides outside the gene matches: 2. The CDR3 covers 13 residues. CDR1 SQVTM and CDR2 ANQGSEA come from the germline V gene. This CDR3 is CSVGQGANQPQHF. The CDR3 bases are TGCAGCGTTGGGCAGGGGGCCAATCAGCCCCAGCATTTT.

This chain links TRBV5-5 with TRBJ1-3, with D tentatively TRBD1 (5 bases). Per the germline V gene, CDR1 is SGHKS and CDR2 is YYEKEE (reference sequence). Trimming took off 0 bases at V and 0 bases at J, with 10 bases between the two ends. This CDR3 is built from 16 residues. Here the CDR3 DNA reads TGTGCCAGCAGCTTGGGCACAGGCCTCTCTGGAAACACCATATATTTT. It is translated as CASSLGTGLSGNTIYF.

The V and J genes are TRBV6-2 or TRBV6-3 and TRBJ2-1, with TRBD2 identical over 10 bases. V was pared by 5 bases and J by 9 bases, with 10 bases of the junction left unmatched. CDR1 and CDR2 (germline): MNHEY, SVGEGT. This CDR3 region has 15 residues. The CDR3 is CASSPASGRHGEQFF. CDR3 DNA: TGTGCCAGCAGTCCCGCTAGCGGGAGACACGGTGAGCAGTTCTTC.

This chain joins TRBV4-2 and TRBJ2-1; 7 bases are a match to TRBD1. This CDR3 spans 19 amino acids. V dropped 0 bases and J dropped 3; count of bases not matched to a gene: 14. The germline V gene has CDR1 LGHNA and CDR2 YNFKEQ. This chain's CDR3 is CASSQDTGARRYFYNEQFF. DNA for the CDR3: TGTGCCAGCAGCCAAGACACAGGGGCGCGAAGGTATTTCTACAATGAGCAGTTCTTC.

The chain joins TRBV28 to TRBJ2-7; D is unresolved. Germline lookup yields CDR1 MDHEN and CDR2 SYDVKM. The CDR3 runs 14 residues. The ends were cut back, 6 bases at V and 5 bases at J, with 17 bases in the middle. CDR3 nucleotide sequence: TGTGCCAGCAGCCACGGAGAAACTGAGAACGAGCAGTACTTC. It is translated as CASSHGETENEQYF.

The chain combines TRBV7-9 with TRBJ1-1, with 7 bases that match TRBD1. CDR1 is SEHNR and CDR2 is FQNEAQ in the germline V gene (reference sequence). CDR3 length: 15 amino acids. The ends lost 4 bases at V and 1 base at J; junction bases unmatched: 6. This CDR3 reads CASSSLTGKNTEAFF. The CDR3 DNA reads as TGTGCCAGCAGCTCACTGACAGGGAAGAACACTGAAGCTTTCTTT. The variable domain in full, with the rest retrieved from reference TRBV7-9 and TRBJ1-1, is DTGVSQNPRHKITKRGQNVTFRCDPISEHNRLYWYRQTLGQGPEFLTYFQNEAQLEKSRLLSDRFSAERPKGSFSTLEIQRTEQGDSAMYLCASSSLTGKNTEAFFGQGTRLTVV.